Following are 19 T cell receptor beta chains from one sample sequenced in a study of T cells in women clearing cervical HPV infection. Only in-frame clones appear in the TCRdb table, and some are missing; sequencing was by immunoSEQ multiplex PCR. The sample table includes 35,000 to 45,000 clones. The source material was blood buffy coat. These receptors originate from a woman aged 18-69 years with a cervical HPV16 infection that either progressed to CIN3+ or cleared (not recorded which).

In the case of this clone: Read sequence stops 3 residues before the CDR3 end, and the germline J gene provides the missing end. The V gene is TRBV10-3, the J gene TRBJ2-3; a possible D gene is TRBD2 (6 bases). Germline CDR1 reads ENHRY; CDR2 reads SYGVKD. CDR3 length: 15 residues. CDR3 sequence: CAIRGDSLGQETQYF. The CDR3 bases that were read are TGTGCCATCAGGGGGGACTCCCTGGGGCAAGAGACG.

In the case of this clone: The read comes to an end 3 residues before the CDR3 does, leaving the germline J gene to fill in the end. The chain uses TRBV29-1 and TRBJ1-2, with 10 positions matching TRBD1. There are 13 residues in the CDR3. Germline CDR1 is SQVTM and CDR2 is ANQGSEA. The part of the CDR3 DNA that was read is TGCAGCGCAGTGCCGGGACAGGGGTCGGGC. The encoded protein is CSAVPGQGSG. The whole CDR3 sequence reads CSAVPGQGSGYTF.

A remark on this clone: The CDR3 end is not reached by the read, which stops 3 residues before it; the germline J gene fills it in. This chain joins TRBV6-2 or TRBV6-3 and TRBJ1-5; perhaps TRBD1 as D (6 bases). Per germline, CDR1 MNHEY and CDR2 SVGEGT. This CDR3 region has 17 residues. V lost 7 bases and J lost 2, with 21 bases in between. The CDR3 bases that were read are TGTGCCAGCACCGAGACAGGAGTCCAGGTTGGCAATCAGCCC. Translation: CASTETGVQVGNQP. The CDR3 in its entirety is CASTETGVQVGNQPQHF.

Incomplete CDR3 DNA: TGTGCCAGCACCTACTCGACAGTCTATGGC. It codes for CASTYSTVYG. The whole CDR3 reads CASTYSTVYGYTF. V is TRBV6-2 or TRBV6-3 and J is TRBJ1-2, with TRBD1 as a possible D gene (5 bases). The CDR3 end lies 3 residues beyond the end of the read and is filled in from the germline J gene. Per the germline V gene, CDR1 is MNHEY and CDR2 is SVGEGT. Trimming removed 7 bases at V and 4 bases at J, with 13 bases between. The CDR3 extends over 13 amino acids.

A note on this clone: Read sequence stops 3 residues before the CDR3 end, and the germline J gene provides the missing end. This chain connects TRBV20-1 to TRBJ2-3; 7 bases are shared with TRBD2. This CDR3 spans 13 amino acids. CDR1 is DFQATT, CDR2 SNEGSKA, per germline (reference sequence). The sequenced part of the CDR3 DNA is TGCAGTGCGCGAGGGCAGGGAGGGGAGACG. Its translation: CSARGQGGET. The CDR3 reads in full as CSARGQGGETQYF.

Worth noting for this clone: The read finishes 3 residues shy of the CDR3 end, and the germline J gene is used to complete it. This sequence joins TRBV5-1 and TRBJ2-1; D unresolved. Germline values: CDR1 SGHRS, CDR2 YFSETQ. The V gene lost 2 bases and the J gene lost 6 bases, with 3 bases spanning the gap. The CDR3 has 11 residues. The CDR3 bases that were read are TGCGCCAGCAGCTTAGGCAATGAG. Protein sequence: CASSLGNE. The full CDR3 reads CASSLGNEQFF.

Remarks on this clone: The CDR3 end falls 3 residues outside the read, so it is completed with the germline J gene. The rearrangement uses TRBV7-3 and TRBJ2-7; a possible D gene is TRBD2 (5 bases). The CDR3 runs to 14 residues. Deletions cut 2 bases from V and 4 bases from J, with 12 bases between. The V gene's germline CDR1 is SGHTA and CDR2 FQGTGA. The CDR3 loop is CASSLAGRPYEQYF. Partial CDR3 DNA: TGTGCCAGCAGCTTAGCGGGCCGGCCTTACGAG.

Concerning this clone itself: The DNA ends 3 residues before the CDR3 does, and the rest of the CDR3 is filled in from the germline J gene. The J gene is TRBJ2-1, the V gene TRBV7-3; TRBD2 matches 10 bases. V trimming: 3 bases; J trimming: 2 bases; junction bases outside the gene matches: 1. This CDR3 has 15 amino acids. Germline V gene sequence: CDR1 SGHTA, CDR2 FQGTGA. Partial CDR3 DNA: TGTGCCAGCAGCTTGGGGACTAGCGCCTACAATGAG. Translation gives CASSLGTSAYNE. The whole CDR3 protein is CASSLGTSAYNEQFF.

Concerning this clone: Read data end 3 residues before the CDR3 end; the end is taken from the germline J gene. The chain links TRBV19 to TRBJ2-1, with TRBD2 matching 7 bases. J gave up 7 bases and V 3 bases, and 6 bases lay outside the gene matches. Germline V gives CDR1 LNHDA, CDR2 SQIVND (reference sequence). The CDR3 length is 14 residues. CDR3 DNA (partial): TGTGCCAGTAGTATGCGCGGGAGCGGTAATGAG. It encodes CASSMRGSGNE. The CDR3 reads in full as CASSMRGSGNEQFF. The variable domain in full, with the rest retrieved from reference TRBV19 and TRBJ2-1, is DGGITQSPKYLFRKEGQNVTLSCEQNLNHDAMYWYRQDPGQGLRLIYYSQIVNDFQKGDIAEGYSVSREKKESFPLTVTSAQKNPTAFYLCASSMRGSGNEQFFGPGTRLTVL.

Comment on this clone: The CDR3 extends 3 residues past the end of the read, so its final part is completed from the germline J gene. The chain has TRBV29-1 and TRBJ2-2; TRBD1 agrees at 8 bases. Germline V lookup: CDR1 SQVTM, CDR2 ANQGSEA. The CDR3 covers 14 residues. CDR3 bases read: TGCAGCGCGCGACAGGGGATGGGTAATGAAAAG. This codes for CSARQGMGNEK. Given in full, the CDR3 is CSARQGMGNEKLFF.

Comment on this clone: With the read ending 3 residues before the CDR3 end, the germline J gene is used to fill in that end. The chain carries TRBV7-3 and TRBJ1-1, with a weak D call TRBD1 (5 bases). Between the trimmed V and J ends, which lost 5 bases and 6 bases, there was a span of 13 bases. This CDR3 is built from 13 residues. Per germline, CDR1 SGHTA and CDR2 FQGTGA. Incomplete CDR3 DNA: TGTGCCAGCAGCCCGGGGGATTACCCTGAA. It encodes CASSPGDYPE. The full CDR3 protein reads CASSPGDYPEAFF.

A word on this clone: The read halts 3 residues ahead of the CDR3 end, with the missing end drawn from the germline J gene. The rearrangement joins TRBV2 to TRBJ1-2; no firm D call. Germline CDR1 and CDR2: SNHLY and FYNNEI. The V end was cut by 7 bases, the J end by 0 bases, with 9 bases between. CDR3 length: 13 residues. The CDR3 loop is CASNDLANYGYTF. The sequenced CDR3 bases are TGTGCCAGCAATGATTTAGCTAACTATGGC.

Of note for this clone: Read data end 3 residues before the CDR3 end; the end is taken from the germline J gene. The J gene is TRBJ2-7, the V gene TRBV6-2 or TRBV6-3; 9 bases are a match to TRBD1. V was pared by 0 bases and J by 1 base, with 4 bases of the junction left unmatched. CDR3 length: 16 amino acids. Germline V CDR1 and CDR2: MNHEY, SVGEGT. The sequenced part of the CDR3 DNA is TGTGCCAGCAGTTACTCCACGGGACAGGGATCCTACGAG. The encoded protein is CASSYSTGQGSYE. The CDR3 reads in full as CASSYSTGQGSYEQYF.

CDR3 protein: CASSLDGTGEGEKLFF. The CDR3 bases that were read are TGTGCCAGCAGCCTAGACGGGACAGGGGAGGGGGAAAAA. The chain uses TRBV7-3 and TRBJ1-4, with 10 nucleotides matching TRBD1. The read stops 3 residues short of the end of the CDR3; the missing end is completed from the germline J gene. CDR3 length: 16 residues. The ends lost 5 bases at V and 8 bases at J; junction bases unmatched: 11. The germline gives CDR1 SGHTA, CDR2 FQGTGA.

Regarding this clone: Coverage ceases 3 residues before the CDR3 finishes, and the germline J gene fills in the end. The chain couples TRBV6-2 or TRBV6-3 to TRBJ1-1, with D uncertain. V lost 5 bases and J 4 bases, leaving 20 bases between the germline ends. The CDR3 is 16 residues long. Germline V gene lookup returns CDR1 MNHEY and CDR2 SVGEGT. The part of the CDR3 DNA that was read is TGTGCCAGCAGTCCGTACCCCACCGGGGTAAGCACTGAA. Encoded protein: CASSPYPTGVSTE. The whole CDR3 protein reads CASSPYPTGVSTEAFF.

As concerns this clone: The read stops 3 residues short of the end of the CDR3; the missing end is completed from the germline J gene. This rearrangement joins TRBV20-1 to TRBJ2-1; 8 nucleotides align to TRBD2. V trimming: 1 base; J trimming: 7 bases; junction bases outside the gene matches: 9. Looked up from germline, CDR1 is DFQATT and CDR2 is SNEGSKA (reference sequence). CDR3 length equals 15 residues. This CDR3 is CSARAGTRDGNEQFF. CDR3 DNA, as far as it was read: TGCAGTGCTAGAGCAGGGACTAGGGACGGGAATGAG.

Of note for this clone: The read terminates 3 residues ahead of where the CDR3 ends, so the germline J gene completes it. The rearrangement joins TRBV6-2 or TRBV6-3 to TRBJ1-2; D gene uncertain. The germline gives CDR1 MNHEY, CDR2 SVGEGT. The CDR3 sequence is 14 residues long. The CDR3 here is CASSVTSGRNDYTF. The covered CDR3 bases are TGTGCCAGCAGTGTCACTAGCGGACGCAATGAC.

The CDR3: CAWHRGGDEQFF. The DNA read from the CDR3 is TGTGCCTGGCATCGGGGGGGCGATGAG. This chain uses TRBV30 with TRBJ2-1, with TRBD2 matching 8 bases. The CDR3 is cut off 3 residues early in the read; its end comes from the germline J gene. CDR1 and CDR2 from the germline V gene are GTSNPN and SVGIG (reference sequence). This CDR3 comprises 12 residues. The trim removed 5 bases at V and 8 bases at J, leaving 5 bases unmatched.

With regard to this clone: The CDR3 is cut off 3 residues early in the read; its end comes from the germline J gene. The J gene is TRBJ2-3, the V gene TRBV28, with D possibly matching TRBD1 (6 bases). V shed 7 bases and J shed 6 bases, with 14 bases lying between them. This CDR3 comprises 13 residues. In germline, CDR1 is MDHEN, CDR2 SYDVKM. The covered CDR3 bases are TGTGCCAGCAAGAGCCCCCAGGGGGATACG. Translation gives CASKSPQGDT. The CDR3 reads in full as CASKSPQGDTQYF.